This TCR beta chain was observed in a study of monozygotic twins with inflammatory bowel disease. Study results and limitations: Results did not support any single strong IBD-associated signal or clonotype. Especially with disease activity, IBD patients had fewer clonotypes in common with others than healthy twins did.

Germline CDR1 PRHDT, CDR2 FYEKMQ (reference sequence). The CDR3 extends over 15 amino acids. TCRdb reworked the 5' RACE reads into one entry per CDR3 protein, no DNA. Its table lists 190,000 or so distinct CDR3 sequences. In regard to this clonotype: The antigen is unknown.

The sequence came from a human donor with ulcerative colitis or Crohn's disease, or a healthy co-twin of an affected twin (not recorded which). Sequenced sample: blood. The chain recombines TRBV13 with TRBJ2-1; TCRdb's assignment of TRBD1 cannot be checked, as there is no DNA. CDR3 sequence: CASSRGQGFGNEQFF.